This T cell receptor beta chain was observed in a study of cytomegalovirus exposure and HLA in healthy donors. Study-level background: The roughly 120 million unique TCR beta sequences, from approximately 170 million T cells, were found by an earlier analysis. Notes on the study in general: The study put about 180 TCR beta chains on its list as cytomegalovirus-associated.

This clone has only a few counts. Its antigen is unidentified. The primer mix had 60 Vbeta and 13 Jbeta primers. The protocol was immunoSEQ multiplex PCR, while the TCRdb copy is restricted to in-frame clones and leaves out a portion. The table has about 200,000 clones, over 65% seen once. This sequence originates from a man aged 40-55 years in good health and CMV-seronegative. The sequenced material came from PBMCs.

The CDR3 loop reads CASSPGGPNYGYTF. DNA for the CDR3: TGTGCCAGCAGCCCGGGGGGGCCTAACTATGGCTACACCTTC. The chain links TRBV5-4 to TRBJ1-2; D may be TRBD1 (6 bases). V was shortened by 4 bases and J by 0 bases, with 10 bases between the two germline ends. Looked up from germline, CDR1 is SGHNT and CDR2 is YYREEE (reference sequence). The CDR3 is 14 residues long.